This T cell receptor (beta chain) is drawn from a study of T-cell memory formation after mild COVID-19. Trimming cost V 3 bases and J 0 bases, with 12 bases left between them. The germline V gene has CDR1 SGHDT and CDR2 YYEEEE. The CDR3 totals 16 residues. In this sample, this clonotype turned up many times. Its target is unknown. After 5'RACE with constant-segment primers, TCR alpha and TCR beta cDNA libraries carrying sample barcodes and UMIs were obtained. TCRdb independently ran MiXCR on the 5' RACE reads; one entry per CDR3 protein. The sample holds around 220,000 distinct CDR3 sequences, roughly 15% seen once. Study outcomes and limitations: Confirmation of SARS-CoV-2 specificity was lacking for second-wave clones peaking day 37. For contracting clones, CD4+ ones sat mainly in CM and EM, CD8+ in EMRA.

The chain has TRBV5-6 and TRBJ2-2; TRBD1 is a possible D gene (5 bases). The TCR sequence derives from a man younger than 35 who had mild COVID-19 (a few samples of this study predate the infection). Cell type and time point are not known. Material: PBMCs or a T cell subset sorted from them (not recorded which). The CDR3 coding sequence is TGTGCCAGCAGCTCCTACAGGCTCGCGAACACCGGGGAGCTGTTTTTT. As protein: CASSSYRLANTGELFF.